Listed here is a single T cell receptor beta chain. This entry belongs to a study of blood T cell repertoires in COVID-19. The CDR3 runs to 14 residues. V was shortened by 0 bases and J by 6 bases, with 11 bases between the two germline ends. From germline, CDR1 is ENHRY and CDR2 SYGVKD. Profiled with immunoSEQ multiplex PCR; TCRdb holds only in-frame clones, not every one. Of 80,000 to 100,000 clones listed, approximately 80% are singletons. This TCR was sampled from a man aged 65 to 85 with active or convalescent COVID-19. The sample consisted of peripheral blood. This chain connects TRBV10-3 to TRBJ1-1; maybe TRBD1 (6 bases). CDR3 DNA sequence: TGTGCCATCAGTGAGTCGGGGGGGGGCGCTGAAGCTTTCTTT. Translation gives CAISESGGGAEAFF.